Listed below are T cell receptor beta chains from one sample, sequenced in a study of cytotoxic CD8 clonotypes in ibrutinib-treated CLL. TCRdb's table, derived via immunoSEQ multiplex PCR, lists solely in-frame clones and lacks some. Counted here are 270,000 or so clones, around 77% occurring once; the ten biggest clones make up around 5.3%. The material was PBMCs, obtained at disease progression, from a patient treated with ibrutinib. The receptor set was obtained from a human donor with chronic lymphocytic leukemia. The CDR3 runs from the conserved cysteine through the conserved F or W. D genes are given only for firm matches. Clone size appears in some rows only: once, few, many, or a class for an expanded clone.

TRBJ2-2 TRBD1 TRBV5-6 NA 16 CASSKDRVLNTGELFF TGTGCCAGCAGCAAAGACAGGGTCCTTAACACCGGGGAGCTGTTTTTT
TRBJ2-1 TRBD2 TRBV10-2 NA 15 CASSWTSGRLNEQFF TGCGCCAGCTCATGGACTAGCGGGAGGTTGAATGAGCAGTTCTTC
TRBJ2-7 TRBD1 TRBV4-3 NA 16 CASSQVWTGNSYEQYF TGCGCCAGCAGCCAAGTTTGGACAGGAAACTCCTACGAGCAGTACTTC
TRBJ1-4 NA TRBV28 NA 14 CASSLTGVNEKLFF TGTGCCAGCAGTCTAACAGGAGTTAATGAAAAACTGTTTTTT
TRBJ2-7 NA TRBV7-9 NA 15 CASSLGGASTLEQYF TGTGCCAGCAGCTTAGGGGGCGCATCCACGCTCGAGCAGTACTTC
TRBJ1-6 NA TRBV5-5 NA 18 CASSFLLGGVANNSPLHF TGTGCCAGCAGCTTCCTCCTGGGAGGGGTAGCAAATAATTCACCCCTCCACTTT
TRBJ2-7 NA TRBV25-1 few 11 CASMTDYEQYF TGTGCCAGCATGACAGACTACGAGCAGTACTTC
TRBJ2-7 TRBD2 TRBV11-1 NA 18 CASRGRGTSGGTTYEQYF TGTGCCAGCAGAGGCCGGGGGACTAGCGGGGGGACTACCTACGAGCAGTACTTC
TRBJ1-4 NA TRBV2 once 12 CASKRVWEKLFF TGTGCCAGCAAACGGGTTTGGGAAAAACTGTTTTTT
TRBJ1-4 TRBD1 TRBV28 NA 14 CASSSSTGNEKLFF TGTGCCAGCAGTAGCTCGACAGGGAATGAAAAACTGTTTTTT
TRBJ2-5 NA TRBV5-6 NA 14 CASSLGDFQETQYF TGTGCCAGCAGCTTGGGGGACTTCCAAGAGACCCAGTACTTC
TRBJ1-2 NA TRBV7-2 NA 12 CASSPTGIGYTF TGTGCCAGCAGCCCAACTGGGATTGGCTACACCTTC
TRBJ2-7 NA TRBV7-8 once 22 CASRSRGRKRQPPVEAAYEQYF TGTGCCAGCAGGTCTCGAGGCAGAAAACGCCAACCTCCAGTCGAGGCCGCCTACGAGCAGTACTTC
TRBJ1-1 NA TRBV7-9 NA 15 CASSLDKARDTEAFF TGTGCCAGCAGCTTAGATAAGGCGCGAGACACTGAAGCTTTCTTT
TRBJ2-2 NA TRBV4-1 NA 18 CASSQELQGKSVTGELFF TGCGCCAGCAGCCAAGAGTTGCAGGGTAAATCGGTTACCGGGGAGCTGTTTTTT
TRBJ2-7 NA TRBV11-2 few 14 CASSLGTASYEQYF TGTGCCAGCAGCTTAGGGACAGCTTCCTACGAGCAGTACTTC
TRBJ2-3 NA TRBV7-8 NA 11 CASGLTDTQYF TGTGCCAGCGGACTCACAGATACGCAGTATTTT
TRBJ2-7 TRBD1 TRBV28 few 13 CASSSGQGGEQYF TGTGCCAGCAGTTCCGGACAGGGGGGCGAGCAGTACTTC
TRBJ2-7 NA TRBV7-3 NA 13 CASSLKGSYEQYF TGTGCCAGCAGCTTAAAAGGGTCCTACGAGCAGTACTTC
TRBJ1-1 TRBD1 TRBV19 NA 18 CASSFKGQGHGGGTEAFF TGTGCCAGTAGTTTCAAGGGACAGGGACATGGAGGAGGAACTGAAGCTTTCTTT
TRBJ1-5 NA TRBV15 NA 14 CATSSQDWDQPQHF TGTGCCACCAGCAGCCAAGACTGGGATCAGCCCCAGCATTTT
TRBJ2-5 NA TRBV27 NA 14 CASSLDQTEETQYF TGTGCCAGCAGTTTAGACCAGACCGAAGAGACCCAGTACTTC
TRBJ2-2 NA TRBV9 few 13 CASSAGATGELFF TGTGCCAGCAGCGCAGGGGCCACCGGGGAGCTGTTTTTT
TRBJ1-3 NA TRBV7-9 NA 15 CASSPRQDSGNTIYF TGTGCCAGCAGCCCCAGACAGGACTCTGGAAACACCATATATTTT
TRBJ2-2 NA TRBV28 NA 16 CASSERPGSDTGELFF TGTGCCAGCAGCGAAAGGCCGGGATCGGACACCGGGGAGCTGTTTTTT
TRBJ2-7 NA TRBV27 few 13 CASSLPSSYEQYF TGTGCCAGCAGTTTGCCTAGCTCCTACGAGCAGTACTTC
TRBJ1-3 NA TRBV10-2 NA 15 CASSESNRRGNTIYF TGCGCCAGCAGTGAGTCGAACAGGAGAGGAAACACCATATATTTT
TRBJ2-3 NA TRBV11-2 NA 13 CASSPLGADTQYF TGTGCCAGCAGCCCCCTGGGGGCAGATACGCAGTATTTT
TRBJ2-7 TRBD1 TRBV5-6 NA 17 CASSWGQGAYVGYEQYF TGTGCCAGCAGCTGGGGACAGGGGGCATACGTCGGCTACGAGCAGTACTTC
TRBJ1-2 NA TRBV28 NA 16 CASRVRTWTGTYGYTF TGTGCCAGCAGGGTCCGCACGTGGACCGGCACCTATGGCTACACCTTC
TRBJ1-5 TRBD1 TRBV6-1 NA 17 CASSDPRDQGANQPQHF TGTGCCAGCAGTGACCCCCGAGACCAGGGGGCAAATCAGCCCCAGCATTTT
TRBJ1-6 NA TRBV2 NA 11 CASSLGSPLHF TGTGCCAGCAGTTTGGGTTCACCCCTCCACTTT
TRBJ1-6 TRBD1 TRBV6-5 NA 14 CASSSTGVGSPLHF TGTGCCAGCAGTTCAACAGGGGTTGGATCACCCCTCCACTTT
TRBJ2-5 NA TRBV18 NA 14 CASSTSNLQETQYF TGTGCCAGCTCAACCTCGAACCTCCAAGAGACCCAGTACTTC
TRBJ1-1 TRBD1 TRBV6-5 NA 14 CASRRQGTNTEAFF TGTGCCAGCAGGCGACAGGGGACGAACACTGAAGCTTTCTTT
TRBJ2-7 TRBD2 TRBV9 NA 13 CASNRGGSEQQYF TGTGCCAGCAACCGGGGCGGGAGCGAACAGCAGTACTTC
TRBJ2-5 NA TRBV19 NA 13 CASSPANQETQYF TGTGCCAGTAGCCCGGCCAACCAAGAGACCCAGTACTTC
TRBJ2-7 NA TRBV6-5 NA 11 CASRTLYEQYF TGTGCCAGCAGGACCCTGTACGAGCAGTACTTC
TRBJ2-4 NA TRBV15 NA 17 CATSRANIAFAKNIQYF TGTGCCACCAGCAGAGCTAATATCGCATTCGCCAAAAACATTCAGTACTTC
TRBJ2-7 NA TRBV10-2 NA 16 CASSDGAGLGGHEQYF TGCGCCAGCAGTGATGGGGCCGGGCTGGGGGGTCACGAGCAGTACTTC
TRBJ2-7 NA TRBV10-3 NA 13 CATRGTRGYEQYF TGTGCCACTAGAGGTACCCGGGGCTACGAGCAGTACTTC
TRBJ2-7 TRBD1 TRBV5-1 few 14 CASSLGQGREEQYF TGCGCCAGCAGCCTCGGACAGGGAAGGGAGGAGCAGTACTTC
TRBJ1-2 NA TRBV25-1 few 11 CASSQGRGYTF TGTGCCAGCAGTCAGGGGCGAGGCTACACCTTC
TRBJ1-5 NA TRBV6-1 NA 15 CASSESLGFFQPQHF TGTGCCAGCAGTGAAAGTTTGGGGTTCTTTCAGCCCCAGCATTTT
TRBJ1-2 NA TRBV12-5 few 12 CASGQVIYGYTF TGTGCTAGTGGGCAGGTTATCTATGGCTACACCTTC